This entry lists 8 T cell receptor beta chains sequenced from one sample in a study of OX40 agonist ivuxolimab in advanced cancers. Data came from immunoSEQ multiplex PCR; TCRdb stores just in-frame clones and leaves some out. This repertoire shows about 53,000 clones, about four fifths found once; its top ten account for roughly 4.2%. The source was CD4+ or CD8+ T cells sorted from blood, collected in a trial of the OX40 agonist ivuxolimab. The receptors were gathered from an adult with an advanced solid tumor such as melanoma, head and neck, liver or kidney cancer.

The DNA of the CDR3 is TGTGCCAGCAGGGAACGGGCCTCCGCTGAAGCTTTCTTT. Amino acids: CASRERASAEAFF. The V gene is TRBV6-5, the J gene TRBJ1-1; D gene unclear. Trimming took off 6 bases at V and 6 bases at J, with 14 bases between the two ends. CDR1 is MNHEY and CDR2 is SVGAGI in the germline V gene. The CDR3 runs to 13 residues.

V is TRBV10-2 and J is TRBJ1-5; 10 bases line up with TRBD1. The germline V gene encodes CDR1 WSHSY and CDR2 SAAADI. This CDR3 region has 14 residues. V was clipped by 3 bases and J by 7 bases; unmatched bases: 3. The DNA of the CDR3 is TGCGCCAGCAGTGATTCGACAGGGGGCCAGCCCCAGCATTTT. This codes for CASSDSTGGQPQHF.

The chain carries TRBV6-5 and TRBJ1-1; D remains ambiguous. The CDR3 contains 14 residues. Trimming took off 2 bases at V and 5 bases at J, with 12 bases between the two ends. Germline CDR1 reads MNHEY; CDR2 reads SVGAGI. The CDR3 here is CASSYRGRGTEAFF. As DNA, the CDR3 is TGTGCCAGCAGTTACCGAGGAAGAGGGACTGAAGCTTTCTTT.

A note on this clone: The sample carries other DNA sequences with the same CDR3. CDR3 sequence: CASSLNSLGEQYF. The CDR3, as DNA: TGTGCCAGCAGCTTAAATAGCCTCGGCGAGCAGTACTTC. The chain couples TRBV11-2 to TRBJ2-7, with D unresolved. CDR1 is SGHAT and CDR2 is FQNNGV in the germline V gene. V gave up 2 bases and J gave up 6 bases, with 11 bases separating them. The CDR3 runs 13 residues.

Here the CDR3 reads CSVPPGASGYNEQFF. CDR3 nucleotides: TGCAGCGTGCCCCCCGGGGCTAGCGGTTACAATGAGCAGTTCTTC. The rearrangement joins TRBV29-1 to TRBJ2-1; 7 positions match TRBD2. Germline CDR1 reads SQVTM; CDR2 reads ANQGSEA. CDR3 length: 15 amino acids. J was trimmed by 4 bases and V by 6 bases; bases with no gene match: 12.

The V call is TRBV7-8, the J call TRBJ2-1, with D tentatively TRBD1 or TRBD2 (5 bases each). Looked up from germline, CDR1 is SGHVS and CDR2 is FQNEAQ. Trimming stripped 5 bases from V and 5 bases from J, with 10 bases between. This CDR3 contains 13 residues. For the CDR3, the DNA is TGTGCCAGCAGCCCGGGGACCAACAATGAGCAGTTCTTC. Protein product: CASSPGTNNEQFF.

The chain is built from TRBV5-5 and TRBJ2-7; maybe TRBD1 (6 bases). There are 15 residues in the CDR3. V lost 5 bases to trimming and J lost 1 base, with 16 bases between them. Germline V gene data show CDR1 as SGHKS and CDR2 as YYEKEE (reference sequence). CDR3 protein: CASRSGQSSSYEQYF. The CDR3 coding sequence is TGTGCCAGCAGATCGGGACAATCCTCTTCCTACGAGCAGTACTTC.

The chain carries TRBV29-1 and TRBJ2-3; a weak D match, TRBD1 (5 bases). CDR3 length equals 14 residues. V was trimmed by 4 bases and J by 1 base, leaving 12 bases between them. CDR1 SQVTM and CDR2 ANQGSEA come from the germline V gene. The CDR3 DNA reads TGCAGCGTTGTCGACACGACAGGCACAGATACGCAGTATTTT. Protein product: CSVVDTTGTDTQYF.